These 28 T cell receptor beta chains were sequenced from one sample in a study of early T cells in non-severe SARS-CoV-2 infection. TCRdb used MiXCR to reprocess the 5' RACE reads, holding one entry per CDR3 protein. The table has approximately 83,000 distinct CDR3 sequences, 11% to 15% seen once. The source material was whole blood. The receptors were sampled from an adult who was a healthcare worker with PCR-confirmed SARS-CoV-2 infection or an uninfected control (not recorded which).

This clonotype appeared a few times. The chain has TRBV3-1 and TRBJ2-6; D unresolved. V was pared by 0 bases and J by 1 base, with 4 bases between. CDR3 length: 15 residues. Germline CDR1 is LGHDT and CDR2 is YNNKEL (reference sequence). DNA of the CDR3: TGTGCCAGCAGCCAAGATAGATCTGGGGCCAACGTCCTGACTTTC. This encodes CASSQDRSGANVLTF.

The table lists this clonotype with a few counts. This rearrangement joins TRBV7-2 to TRBJ2-1; TRBD2 matches at 10 bases. The CDR3 loop spans 15 amino acids. V shed 5 bases and J 7 bases; nucleotides not matched to a gene: 8. The germline gives CDR1 SGHTA, CDR2 FQGNSA. The chain's CDR3 is CASSPSGRARNEQFF. The CDR3 nucleotides read TGTGCCAGCAGCCCCAGCGGGAGGGCCAGAAATGAGCAGTTCTTC.

The gene calls are TRBV28 and TRBJ2-1; TRBD2 matches at 11 bases. V lost 2 bases and J lost 7; bases outside the gene matches: 7. Germline-derived CDR1 and CDR2 are MDHEN and SYDVKM. The CDR3 has 16 amino acids. Here the CDR3 DNA reads TGTGCCAGCAGTTTAGAAATGGCTAGCGGGAGGAATGAGCAGTTCTTC. It specifies CASSLEMASGRNEQFF. The entire variable domain, with the rest obtained from reference TRBV28 and TRBJ2-1, is as follows: DVKVTQSSRYLVKRTGEKVFLECVQDMDHENMFWYRQDPGLGLRLIYFSYDVKMKEKGDIPEGYSVSREKKERFSLILESASTNQTSMYLCASSLEMASGRNEQFFGPGTRLTVL.

Ten or more counts support this clonotype. The genes are TRBV4-1 and TRBJ1-6; 7 nucleotides line up with TRBD1. The CDR3 spans 16 residues. Germline CDR1 reads MGHRA; CDR2 reads YSYEKL. The V and J ends lost 1 base and 14 bases, in that order; junction bases with no gene match: 14. The CDR3 bases are TGCGCCAGCAGCCAAGGGCCGACAGGGCCCAGGGGCACCCTCCACTTT. Translated, it gives CASSQGPTGPRGTLHF.

The gene calls are TRBV27 and TRBJ1-3; D is undetermined. CDR1 is MNHEY, CDR2 SMNVEV, per germline (reference sequence). Between the trimmed V and J ends, which lost 6 bases and 7 bases, there was a span of 7 bases. CDR3 length: 11 residues. CDR3 residues: CASSGGNTIYF. The CDR3 coding sequence is TGTGCCAGCAGCGGCGGGAACACCATATATTTT.

This clonotype showed up many times. The gene calls are TRBV27 and TRBJ1-2, with 11 bases that match TRBD1. Germline lookup yields CDR1 MNHEY and CDR2 SMNVEV (reference sequence). The J segment lost 8 bases and the V segment lost 0 bases, leaving 2 bases of the junction unmatched. The CDR3 contains 14 residues. The CDR3 DNA sequence: TGTGCCAGCAGTTTATCGGACAGGGGGCGCGGCTACACCTTC. Translated: CASSLSDRGRGYTF.

There are a few counts of this clonotype. The rearrangement uses TRBV7-6 and TRBJ2-7, with D perhaps TRBD1 (6 bases). The V end was cut by 2 bases, the J end by 6 bases, with 11 bases between. Germline lookup yields CDR1 SGHVS and CDR2 FNYEAQ. The CDR3 runs to 13 residues. The CDR3 spells CASSLNRALEQYF. The DNA for the CDR3 is TGTGCCAGCAGCTTAAACAGGGCGCTCGAGCAGTACTTC.

The chain recombines TRBV28 with TRBJ2-1; no clear D gene. The CDR3 runs to 16 residues. V lost 9 bases and J 0 bases, leaving 18 bases between the germline ends. Germline V lookup: CDR1 MDHEN, CDR2 SYDVKM. In DNA, the CDR3 is TGTGCCAGTGGAGATTCCGTGGCGAGCTCCTACAATGAGCAGTTCTTC. It translates to CASGDSVASSYNEQFF. The full variable domain, in which reference TRBV28 and TRBJ2-1 provide the parts outside the CDR3, is DVKVTQSSRYLVKRTGEKVFLECVQDMDHENMFWYRQDPGLGLRLIYFSYDVKMKEKGDIPEGYSVSREKKERFSLILESASTNQTSMYLCASGDSVASSYNEQFFGPGTRLTVL.

CDR3 in DNA: TGTGCCAGCAGCATCAGGGGATTCGGGGATCAGCCCCAGCATTTT. The encoded protein is CASSIRGFGDQPQHF. This chain connects TRBV5-6 to TRBJ1-5, with TRBD1 as a possible D gene (6 bases). The V end lost 4 bases, the J end lost 5 bases, and 16 bases lay between the germline ends. The CDR3 sequence is 15 residues long. Germline CDR1 reads SGHDT; CDR2 reads YYEEEE.

CDR3 loop: CSVEGGDFEKLFF. The CDR3 bases are TGCAGCGTTGAAGGGGGGGACTTTGAAAAACTGTTTTTT. The rearrangement links TRBV29-1 to TRBJ1-4; tentative D call: TRBD1 (5 bases). V was cut by 1 base and J by 7 bases, with 10 bases left in between. The germline gives CDR1 SQVTM, CDR2 ANQGSEA. The CDR3 contains 13 residues. Full variable domain (outside the CDR3, taken from reference TRBV29-1 and TRBJ1-4): SAVISQKPSRDICQRGTSLTIQCQVDSQVTMMFWYRQQPGQSLTLIATANQGSEATYESGFVIDKFPISRPNLTFSTLTVSNMSPEDSSIYLCSVEGGDFEKLFFGSGTQLSVL.

This clonotype was found many times. V and J are TRBV18 and TRBJ2-7, with a possible D match to TRBD1 (5 bases). The germline gives CDR1 KGHSH, CDR2 LQKENI. V lost 0 bases, J lost 2 bases, and 8 bases lay in between. CDR3 length: 14 residues. The CDR3 nucleotides are TGTGCCAGCTCACCACCCCAGGGAACCTACGAGCAGTACTTC. It is translated as CASSPPQGTYEQYF.

The V and J genes are TRBV19 and TRBJ2-2, with TRBD1 identical over 12 bases. The CDR3 loop spans 15 amino acids. With 8 bases clipped from V and 6 bases from J, the junction kept 7 bases outside the gene matches. CDR1 and CDR2 from the germline V gene are LNHDA and SQIVND (reference sequence). CDR3 sequence: CASLPGQGASGELFF. The CDR3 DNA is TGTGCCAGTCTCCCGGGACAGGGGGCGTCCGGGGAGCTGTTTTTT.

This clonotype was seen ten or more times. The chain is built from TRBV4-1 and TRBJ1-1; no reliable D call. The V and J ends lost 4 bases and 4 bases respectively, with 10 bases between them. CDR3 length: 13 amino acids. Looked up from germline, CDR1 is MGHRA and CDR2 is YSYEKL. The CDR3 coding sequence is TGCGCCAGCAGCCCCTCAGCGGTCACTGAAGCTTTCTTT. Protein product: CASSPSAVTEAFF.

This clonotype was observed at least ten times. The gene calls are TRBV19 and TRBJ1-2, with D perhaps matching TRBD1 (5 bases). V was clipped by 10 bases and J by 6 bases, with 15 bases between them. This CDR3 is 12 amino acids long. CDR1 LNHDA and CDR2 SQIVND come from the germline V gene (reference sequence). Here the CDR3 DNA reads TGTGCCACCCGCGGCCAAGGGGATGGCTACACCTTC. Its translation is CATRGQGDGYTF. The full variable domain, in which reference TRBV19 and TRBJ1-2 provide the parts outside the CDR3, is DGGITQSPKYLFRKEGQNVTLSCEQNLNHDAMYWYRQDPGQGLRLIYYSQIVNDFQKGDIAEGYSVSREKKESFPLTVTSAQKNPTAFYLCATRGQGDGYTFGSGTRLTVV.

In this sample, this clonotype turned up a few times. The chain carries TRBV28 and TRBJ1-1; D is possibly TRBD1 (5 bases). The germline CDR1 and CDR2 sequences are MDHEN and SYDVKM. This CDR3 comprises 13 residues. V lost 9 bases, J lost 5 bases, and 16 bases lay in between. The CDR3 is CASRTQGVTEAFF. Here the CDR3 DNA reads TGTGCCAGTAGGACCCAGGGAGTGACTGAAGCTTTCTTT.

This clonotype was seen a few times. The chain combines TRBV9 with TRBJ2-5; D possibly corresponds to TRBD1 (7 bases). The CDR3 loop spans 15 amino acids. Germline assignment: CDR1 SGDLS and CDR2 YYNGEE. V was clipped by 7 bases and J by 4 bases, with 20 bases between them. The CDR3 bases are TGTGCCAGCGCCGTGGGCGGGGACAGAGGAGAGACCCAGTACTTC. Translated: CASAVGGDRGETQYF.

The V gene is TRBV18, the J gene TRBJ1-1; no clear D. The length of the CDR3 is 13 residues. The V gene's germline CDR1 is KGHSH and CDR2 LQKENI. V lost 3 bases and J 2 bases, leaving 7 bases between the germline ends. For the CDR3, the DNA is TGTGCCAGCTCACCGACACTCAACACTGAAGCTTTCTTT. Translation gives CASSPTLNTEAFF.

This rearrangement joins TRBV11-3 to TRBJ1-5; 7 bases map to TRBD1. J lost 6 bases, V lost 8 bases, and 10 bases had no gene match. This CDR3 is built from 14 residues. The germline V gene encodes CDR1 SGHNT and CDR2 YENEEA. CDR3 residues: CASGNRQGGQPQHF. The CDR3 nucleotides are TGTGCCAGCGGAAACAGACAGGGAGGTCAGCCCCAGCATTTT.

This clonotype was seen a few times. V and J are TRBV29-1 and TRBJ2-7; the match to TRBD2 covers 13 bases. The ends lost 6 bases at V and 6 bases at J; junction bases unmatched: 8. The CDR3 is made up of 14 amino acids. Germline CDR1 SQVTM, CDR2 ANQGSEA. Here the CDR3 reads CSVRLAGGPREQYF. CDR3 nucleotides: TGCAGCGTCCGACTAGCGGGGGGCCCCCGCGAGCAGTACTTC.

This clonotype was seen a few times. V is TRBV3-1 and J is TRBJ2-5, with D unresolved. Germline lookup yields CDR1 LGHDT and CDR2 YNNKEL (reference sequence). V was pared by 1 base and J by 5 bases, with 11 bases between. The CDR3 runs 14 residues. The CDR3 loop reads CASSQGGLEETQYF. The DNA of the CDR3 is TGTGCCAGCAGCCAAGGAGGTTTAGAGGAGACCCAGTACTTC.

The table lists this clonotype with a few counts. This chain connects TRBV10-2 to TRBJ2-6; 7 bases match TRBD1. V dropped 7 bases and J dropped 4; count of bases not matched to a gene: 1. Looked up from germline, CDR1 is WSHSY and CDR2 is SAAADI. CDR3 length: 13 residues. The CDR3 DNA sequence: TGCGCCAGCAAGGGGGCCGGGGCCAACGTCCTGACTTTC. Encoded protein: CASKGAGANVLTF.

This clonotype was recorded at least ten times. The CDR3 protein is CATSRGRGANEKLFF. In DNA, the CDR3 is TGTGCCACCAGCAGAGGAAGAGGGGCTAATGAAAAACTGTTTTTT. The J gene is TRBJ1-4, the V gene TRBV15; perhaps TRBD1 as D (5 bases). The CDR3 has 15 amino acids. Trimming removed 1 base from V and 3 bases from J, with 9 bases in between. Germline CDR1 reads LNHNV; CDR2 reads YYDKDF (reference sequence).

This chain connects TRBV4-1 to TRBJ2-3; 13 bases are shared with TRBD2. This CDR3 comprises 21 residues. V dropped 2 bases and J dropped 3; count of bases not matched to a gene: 17. Germline-derived CDR1 and CDR2 are MGHRA and YSYEKL. This CDR3 reads CASSQTLPQLAGGPKTDTQYF. In DNA form, the CDR3 reads TGCGCCAGCAGCCAAACCCTTCCGCAACTAGCGGGAGGGCCGAAGACAGATACGCAGTATTTT.

This clonotype was seen more than once but under ten times. The chain uses TRBV7-6 and TRBJ2-5, with D perhaps matching TRBD2 (6 bases). The CDR3 has 13 residues. The V gene lost 3 bases and the J gene lost 4 bases, with 9 bases spanning the gap. CDR1 and CDR2 (germline): SGHVS, FNYEAQ. CDR3 region: CASSLRGTETQYF. The CDR3, as DNA: TGTGCCAGCAGCTTGCGGGGAACAGAGACCCAGTACTTC.

The rearrangement links TRBV6-2 or TRBV6-3 to TRBJ1-1; D not certain. Per the germline V gene, CDR1 is MNHEY and CDR2 is SVGEGT. The CDR3 runs 13 residues. The V end lost 3 bases, the J end lost 4 bases, and 9 bases lay between the germline ends. CDR3 amino acids: CASSYAVGTEAFF. As DNA, the CDR3 is TGTGCCAGCAGTTATGCCGTCGGCACTGAAGCTTTCTTT.

This clonotype was found many times. The chain links TRBV3-1 to TRBJ2-7, with D perhaps TRBD1 or TRBD2 (5 bases each). The CDR3 consists of 15 residues. The germline V gene encodes CDR1 LGHDT and CDR2 YNNKEL (reference sequence). V was pared by 2 bases and J by 3 bases, with 14 bases between. CDR3 sequence reads: CASSQPLRGGYEQYF. DNA of the CDR3: TGTGCCAGCAGCCAACCCCTTCGGGGCGGCTACGAGCAGTACTTC.

V gene TRBV6-6 combines with J gene TRBJ2-1, with D unclear. This CDR3 has 12 residues. Between the trimmed V and J ends, which lost 5 bases and 5 bases, there was a span of 7 bases. CDR1 MNHNY and CDR2 SVGAGI come from the germline V gene (reference sequence). Here the CDR3 reads CASSPPNNEQFF. The CDR3 DNA sequence: TGTGCCAGCAGTCCCCCGAACAATGAGCAGTTCTTC.

A few counts support this clonotype. CDR3 DNA sequence: TGTGCCAGCAGTCGTCCCAAGGGGCGGTCGGGAGAGACCCAGTACTTC. Protein product: CASSRPKGRSGETQYF. The gene calls are TRBV12-3 or TRBV12-4 and TRBJ2-5; a possible D gene is TRBD1 (5 bases). This CDR3 is 16 amino acids long. V lost 5 bases and J 4 bases, leaving 20 bases between the germline ends.